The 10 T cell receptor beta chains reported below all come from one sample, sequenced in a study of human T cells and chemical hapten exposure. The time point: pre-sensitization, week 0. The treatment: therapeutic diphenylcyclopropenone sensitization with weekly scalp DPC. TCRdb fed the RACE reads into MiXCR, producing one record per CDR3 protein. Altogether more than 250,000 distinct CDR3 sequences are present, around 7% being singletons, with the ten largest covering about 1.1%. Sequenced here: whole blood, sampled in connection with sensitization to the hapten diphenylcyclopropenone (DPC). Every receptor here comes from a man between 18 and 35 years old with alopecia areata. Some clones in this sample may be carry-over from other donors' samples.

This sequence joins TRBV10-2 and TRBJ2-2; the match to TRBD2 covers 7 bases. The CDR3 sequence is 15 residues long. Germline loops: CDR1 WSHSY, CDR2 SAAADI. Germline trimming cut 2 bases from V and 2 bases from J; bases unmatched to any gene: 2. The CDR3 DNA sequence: TGCGCCAGCAGTGAGGGGACTATAAACACCGGGGAGCTGTTTTTT. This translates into CASSEGTINTGELFF.

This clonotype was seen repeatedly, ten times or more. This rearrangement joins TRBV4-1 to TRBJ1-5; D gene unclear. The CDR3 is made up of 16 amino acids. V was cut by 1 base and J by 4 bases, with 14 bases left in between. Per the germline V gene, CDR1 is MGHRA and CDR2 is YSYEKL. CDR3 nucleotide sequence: TGCGCCAGCAGCCAAGGAGCGACAAACCTTAATCAGCCCCAGCATTTT. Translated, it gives CASSQGATNLNQPQHF.

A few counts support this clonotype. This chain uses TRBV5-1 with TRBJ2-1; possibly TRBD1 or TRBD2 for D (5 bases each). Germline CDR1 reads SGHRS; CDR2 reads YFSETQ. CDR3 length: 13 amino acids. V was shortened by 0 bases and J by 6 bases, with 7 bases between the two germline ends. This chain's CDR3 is CASSLVGRNEQFF. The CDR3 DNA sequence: TGCGCCAGCAGCTTGGTGGGACGCAATGAGCAGTTCTTC.

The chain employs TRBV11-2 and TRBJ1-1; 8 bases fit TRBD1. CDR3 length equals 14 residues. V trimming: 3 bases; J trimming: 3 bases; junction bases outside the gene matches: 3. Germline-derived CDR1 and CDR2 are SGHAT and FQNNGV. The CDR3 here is CASSFRGPDTEAFF. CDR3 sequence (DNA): TGTGCCAGCAGCTTCAGGGGGCCTGACACTGAAGCTTTCTTT.

The CDR3: CASSAPGTNNEQFF. The CDR3 region has the DNA TGTGCCAGCAGCGCTCCCGGGACTAACAATGAGCAGTTCTTC. The chain recombines TRBV7-8 with TRBJ2-1; TRBD2 matches 7 bases. This CDR3 spans 14 amino acids. CDR1 is SGHVS and CDR2 is FQNEAQ in the germline V gene. Unmatched junction bases numbered 6, after V lost 5 bases and J lost 5 bases.

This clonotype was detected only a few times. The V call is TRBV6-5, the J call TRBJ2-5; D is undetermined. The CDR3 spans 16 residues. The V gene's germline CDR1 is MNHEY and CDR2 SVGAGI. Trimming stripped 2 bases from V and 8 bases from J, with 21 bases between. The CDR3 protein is CASSYAKDGAEETQYF. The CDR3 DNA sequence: TGTGCCAGCAGTTACGCTAAGGACGGCGCAGAGGAAACCCAGTACTTC.

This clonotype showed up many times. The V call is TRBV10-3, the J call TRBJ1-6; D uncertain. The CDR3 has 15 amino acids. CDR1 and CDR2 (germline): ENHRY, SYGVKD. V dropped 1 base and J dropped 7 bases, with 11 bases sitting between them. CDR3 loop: CAISELDGFNSPLHF. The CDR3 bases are TGTGCCATCAGTGAGTTGGACGGGTTCAATTCACCCCTCCACTTT.

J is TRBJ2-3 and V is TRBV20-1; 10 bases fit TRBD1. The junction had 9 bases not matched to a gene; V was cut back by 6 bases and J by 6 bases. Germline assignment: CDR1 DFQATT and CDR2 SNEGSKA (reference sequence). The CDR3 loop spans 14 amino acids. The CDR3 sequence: CSAKLTGGSDTQYF. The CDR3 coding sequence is TGCAGTGCGAAGCTGACAGGGGGCAGCGATACGCAGTATTTT.

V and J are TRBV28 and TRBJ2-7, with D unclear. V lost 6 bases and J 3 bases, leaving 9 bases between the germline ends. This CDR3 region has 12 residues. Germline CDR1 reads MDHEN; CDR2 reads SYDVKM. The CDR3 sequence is CASSPNGYEQYF. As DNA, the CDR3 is TGTGCCAGCAGCCCCAATGGCTACGAGCAGTACTTC.

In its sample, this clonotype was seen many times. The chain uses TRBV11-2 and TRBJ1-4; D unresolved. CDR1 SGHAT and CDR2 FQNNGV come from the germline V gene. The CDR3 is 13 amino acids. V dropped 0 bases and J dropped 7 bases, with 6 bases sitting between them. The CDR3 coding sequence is TGTGCCAGCAGCTTAGATAAAACTGAAAAACTGTTTTTT. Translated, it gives CASSLDKTEKLFF.